This T cell receptor (beta chain) is from a study of patients and donors after allogeneic stem cell transplantation. CDR1 and CDR2 (germline): LGHDT, YNNKEL (reference sequence). V was cut by 2 bases and J by 2 bases, with 10 bases left in between. The CDR3 length is 15 residues. TCRdb re-derived calls from the RT-PCR reads in MiXCR, one entry per CDR3 protein. The table includes over 150,000 distinct CDR3 sequences, approximately 41% detected once. The rearrangement joins TRBV3-1 to TRBJ2-1, with D perhaps matching TRBD2 (6 bases). The receptor was derived from a human donor who was either an allogeneic HSCT recipient or a stem cell or donor lymphocyte infusion donor (not recorded which). It is not recorded whose cells these are; they may come from a transplant donor. The sequenced material came from blood, either unsorted or a sorted T cell fraction (not recorded which). Here the CDR3 DNA reads TGTGCCAGCAGCCAACGGGAGTCCCCCTACAATGAGCAGTTCTTC. Its translation is CASSQRESPYNEQFF.